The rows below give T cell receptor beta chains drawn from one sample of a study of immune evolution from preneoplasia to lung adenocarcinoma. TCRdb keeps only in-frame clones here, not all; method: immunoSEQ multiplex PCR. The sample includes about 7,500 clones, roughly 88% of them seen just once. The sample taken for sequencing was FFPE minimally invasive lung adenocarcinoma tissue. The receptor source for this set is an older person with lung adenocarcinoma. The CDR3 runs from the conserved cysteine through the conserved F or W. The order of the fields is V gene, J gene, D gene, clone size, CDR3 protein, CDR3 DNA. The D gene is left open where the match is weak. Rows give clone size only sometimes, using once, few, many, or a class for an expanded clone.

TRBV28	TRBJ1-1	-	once	CASSPGGERSNTEAFF	TGTGCCAGCAGCCCAGGTGGTGAGAGATCGAACACTGAAGCTTTCTTT
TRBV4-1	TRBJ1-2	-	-	CASSQGNYGYTF	TGCGCCAGCAGCCAGGGAAACTATGGCTACACCTTC
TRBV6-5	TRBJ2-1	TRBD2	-	CASSLAGLARNEQFF	TGTGCCAGCAGTCTAGCTGGACTAGCGAGGAATGAGCAGTTCTTC
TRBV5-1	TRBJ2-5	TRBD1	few	CASSGGTGHETQYF	TGCGCCAGCAGCGGGGGGACAGGGCACGAGACCCAGTACTTC
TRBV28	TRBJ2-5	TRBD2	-	CASSFSGGRTQYF	TGTGCCAGCAGTTTTAGCGGGGGGAGGACCCAGTACTTC
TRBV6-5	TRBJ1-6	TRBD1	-	CASSTDSGGLSPLHF	TGTGCCAGCAGTACTGACTCAGGGGGTCTCTCACCCCTCCACTTT
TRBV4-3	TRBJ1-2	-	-	CASSQKGDIGGYTF	TGCGCCAGCAGCCAGAAGGGGGACATAGGCGGCTACACCTTC
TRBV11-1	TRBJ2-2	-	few	CASSLGSWDTNTGELFF	TGTGCCAGCAGCTTAGGGTCTTGGGACACTAACACCGGGGAGCTGTTTTTT
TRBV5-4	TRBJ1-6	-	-	CASSFSGVGGSPLHF	TGTGCCAGCAGCTTCTCAGGGGTAGGCGGATCACCCCTCCACTTT
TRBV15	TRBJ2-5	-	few	CATSRGRETQYF	TGTGCCACCAGCAGAGGGAGGGAGACCCAGTACTTC
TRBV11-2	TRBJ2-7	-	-	CASSPSYEQYF	TGTGCCAGCAGCCCGTCCTACGAGCAGTACTTC
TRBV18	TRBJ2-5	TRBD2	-	CASSPEAGGLETQYF	TGTGCCAGCTCACCGGAGGCGGGGGGGCTAGAGACCCAGTACTTC
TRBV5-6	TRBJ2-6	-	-	CASCYSSGANVLTF	TGTGCCAGCTGCTACAGCTCTGGGGCCAACGTCCTGACTTTC
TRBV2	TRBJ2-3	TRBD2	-	CASRRSSGGGARDTQYF	TGTGCCAGCAGAAGATCTAGCGGGGGCGGGGCGAGGGATACGCAGTATTTT
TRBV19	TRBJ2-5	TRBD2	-	CASSTLAGGGETQYF	TGTGCCAGTAGTACACTAGCGGGAGGCGGGGAGACCCAGTACTTC
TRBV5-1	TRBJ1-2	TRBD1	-	CASSPSTGGFYGYTF	TGCGCCAGCAGCCCGAGTACAGGGGGCTTCTATGGCTACACCTTC
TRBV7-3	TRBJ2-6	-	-	CASSYLGAGANVLTF	TGTGCCAGCAGCTACCTCGGGGCTGGGGCCAACGTCCTGACTTTC
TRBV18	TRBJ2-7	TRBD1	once	CASSPISGQGYEQYF	TGTGCCAGCTCACCAATCTCGGGACAGGGGTACGAGCAGTACTTC
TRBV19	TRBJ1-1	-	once	CASSIGVSEAFF	TGTGCCAGTAGTATAGGAGTCTCCGAAGCTTTCTTT
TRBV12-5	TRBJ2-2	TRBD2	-	CASGRRTSGTGELFF	TGTGCTAGTGGCCGCAGGACTAGCGGGACCGGGGAGCTGTTTTTT
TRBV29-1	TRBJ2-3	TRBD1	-	CSASPGQGEDTQYF	TGCAGCGCCAGCCCCGGACAGGGTGAAGATACGCAGTATTTT
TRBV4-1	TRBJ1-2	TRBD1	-	CASSQPGQGNGYTF	TGCGCCAGCAGCCAACCTGGACAGGGGAACGGCTACACCTTC
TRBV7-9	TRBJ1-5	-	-	CASSLQGENQPQHF	TGTGCCAGCAGCTTACAAGGGGAGAATCAGCCCCAGCATTTT